The 8 T cell receptor beta chains below come from one sample, sequenced in a study of blood T cell repertoires in COVID-19. Sequencing was performed with immunoSEQ multiplex PCR; in TCRdb, only in-frame clones are kept and a portion is missing. The table shows 200,000 to 250,000 clones, with about four fifths occurring only once. Sequencing was carried out using peripheral blood. Receptor source: a woman aged 55-70 years with acute or convalescent COVID-19.

This clone has only one observation. The chain couples TRBV13 to TRBJ1-2; 7 positions agree with TRBD1. CDR1 and CDR2 from the germline V gene are PRHDT and FYEKMQ (reference sequence). V lost 4 bases, J lost 7 bases, and 9 bases stayed unmatched. The CDR3 has 14 residues. CDR3 sequence: CASSYARGPGGYTF. DNA for the CDR3: TGTGCCAGCAGCTACGCGAGGGGGCCGGGTGGCTACACCTTC.

The chain employs TRBV3-1 (or the pseudogene TRBV3-2) and TRBJ2-1; the match to TRBD2 covers 8 bases. The V segment lost 0 bases and the J segment 2 bases; nucleotides outside the gene matches: 3. Germline CDR1 reads LGHDT; CDR2 reads YNNKEL (reference sequence). This CDR3 spans 16 amino acids. CDR3 amino acids: CASSQDTRGAYNEQFF. The CDR3 DNA reads as TGTGCCAGCAGCCAAGATACGCGGGGGGCCTACAATGAGCAGTTCTTC.

The chain recombines TRBV6-5 with TRBJ1-6; tentatively, D is TRBD1 (6 bases). The germline V gene has CDR1 MNHEY and CDR2 SVGAGI. The CDR3 contains 14 residues. The V end was cut by 6 bases, the J end by 9 bases, with 15 bases between. CDR3 loop: CASSTGSSGSPLHF. CDR3 sequence (DNA): TGTGCCAGCAGCACAGGGTCATCGGGTTCACCCCTCCACTTT.

V is TRBV28 and J is TRBJ1-1, with a possible D match to TRBD1 (6 bases). Trimming cost V 4 bases and J 7 bases, with 13 bases left between them. The CDR3 has 13 residues. The V gene's germline CDR1 is MDHEN and CDR2 SYDVKM. CDR3 sequence (DNA): TGTGCCAGCAGTTCCGGGACACCGGTTGAAGCTTTCTTT. Residues: CASSSGTPVEAFF.

The chain joins TRBV5-1 to TRBJ2-2, with D possibly TRBD1 on 5 matching bases. This CDR3 has 17 residues. The germline gives CDR1 SGHRS, CDR2 YFSETQ. With 4 bases removed from V and 0 bases from J, the gap between germline ends came to 16 bases. CDR3 nucleotide sequence: TGCGCCAGCAGCAACGACGGTAGGGGCCCGAACACCGGGGAGCTGTTTTTT. Protein sequence: CASSNDGRGPNTGELFF.

The V and J genes are TRBV6-5 and TRBJ1-1, with TRBD1 as a possible D gene (5 bases). The CDR3 has 14 residues. From germline, CDR1 is MNHEY and CDR2 SVGAGI. With 3 bases removed from V and 5 bases from J, the gap between germline ends came to 13 bases. CDR3 region: CASSYSGGGTEAFF. The DNA for the CDR3 is TGTGCCAGCAGTTATTCCGGCGGGGGGACTGAAGCTTTCTTT.

CDR3 in amino acids: CASSLASADGYTF. The CDR3 DNA reads as TGTGCCAGCAGCTTAGCGTCGGCGGATGGCTACACCTTC. The chain has TRBV7-2 and TRBJ1-2; D ambiguous. Germline-derived CDR1 and CDR2 are SGHTA and FQGNSA. The CDR3 sequence is 13 residues long. V lost 0 bases to trimming and J lost 6 bases, with 8 bases between them.

This clone has a handful of counts. The V call is TRBV4-1, the J call TRBJ1-2, with D tentatively TRBD1 (6 bases). V lost 3 bases, J lost 0 bases, and 11 bases lay in between. The CDR3 covers 15 residues. Germline V gene sequence: CDR1 MGHRA, CDR2 YSYEKL. This chain's CDR3 is CASSQRQEPNYGYTF. Written as DNA, the CDR3 is TGCGCCAGCAGCCAGAGACAGGAACCTAACTATGGCTACACCTTC.